The 27 T cell receptor beta chains reported below all come from one sample, sequenced in a study of regulatory T cells in long-lasting Graves disease. Arm-PCR of CDR3 regions and iRepertoire HTBI primers were the basis on which TCR beta libraries were built. TCRdb itself ran the multiplex PCR reads through MiXCR, one entry per CDR3 protein. The sample shows some 460,000 distinct CDR3 sequences, 15% to 20% of them seen only once. The time point is: newly diagnosed GD, antithyroid drugs for less than 3 months. Scientists built the TCR library using RNA that was extracted from PBMCs. These data were also reused for a study on T cells in Graves' hyperthyroidism and ophthalmopathy.

The input for sequencing was peripheral blood mononuclear cells (PBMCs), taken at new diagnosis, from a patient treated with antithyroid drugs. The receptors come from a man aged 40-49 years with Graves disease.

This clonotype was seen more than once but under ten times. This rearrangement joins TRBV6-5 to TRBJ1-3, with 8 bases aligning to TRBD1. This CDR3 is 17 amino acids long. V gave up 0 bases and J gave up 4 bases; unmatched junction bases: 8. Per the germline V gene, CDR1 is MNHEY and CDR2 is SVGAGI. The CDR3 DNA sequence: TGTGCCAGCAGTTACTCTGTGAGTCAGGGGGCAGGAAACACCATATATTTT. Amino acids: CASSYSVSQGAGNTIYF.

This clonotype was detected ten times or more. This chain links TRBV20-1 with TRBJ2-1; 9 nucleotides line up with TRBD2. Germline CDR1 reads DFQATT; CDR2 reads SNEGSKA (reference sequence). CDR3 length: 13 residues. J lost 4 bases, V lost 8 bases, and 6 bases had no gene match. In nucleotides, the CDR3 is TGCAGTACGATTAGCGGGAGATACAATGAGCAGTTCTTC. Its translation is CSTISGRYNEQFF.

The genes are TRBV5-1 and TRBJ2-5; TRBD2 agrees at 8 bases. The CDR3 has 16 residues. The V gene end was trimmed by 4 bases and the J gene end by 1 base; junction bases not matched to a gene: 9. CDR1 is SGHRS, CDR2 YFSETQ, per germline. The CDR3 DNA is TGCGCCAGCAGCGTTCCGGGGGGGCGGATCCAAGAGACCCAGTACTTC. Translation: CASSVPGGRIQETQYF.

This clonotype was observed a few times. The rearrangement uses TRBV5-5 and TRBJ2-3; 9 nucleotides line up with TRBD2. Germline V gene data show CDR1 as SGHKS and CDR2 as YYEKEE (reference sequence). Trimming cost V 2 bases and J 7 bases; bases outside gene matches: 20. This CDR3 is 19 amino acids long. Written as DNA, the CDR3 is TGTGCCAGCAGCTTAGGTGGCAAGGGACTAGCTTTCGGGAGAAATACGCAGTATTTT. Translated: CASSLGGKGLAFGRNTQYF.

The chain carries TRBV20-1 and TRBJ2-2, with unresolved D. Trimming removed 5 bases at V and 7 bases at J, with 14 bases between. Germline CDR1 reads DFQATT; CDR2 reads SNEGSKA (reference sequence). The CDR3 contains 13 residues. CDR3 amino acids: CSALQDRLGELFF. The CDR3 region has the DNA TGCAGTGCTCTTCAGGACCGCCTCGGGGAGCTGTTTTTT.

This clonotype was counted many times. CDR3 sequence (DNA): TGTGCCAGCAGACTTGGGGCCGATGAGCAGTTCTTC. Protein product: CASRLGADEQFF. The chain is built from TRBV12-3 or TRBV12-4 and TRBJ2-1; D is perhaps TRBD1 (5 bases). V lost 6 bases and J lost 8, with 11 bases in between. The CDR3 is 12 amino acids.

This clonotype was detected a few times. The gene calls are TRBV7-9 and TRBJ1-1; D is possibly TRBD1 (5 bases). The CDR3 extends over 15 amino acids. Deletions cut 3 bases from V and 11 bases from J, with 22 bases between. From germline, CDR1 is SEHNR and CDR2 FQNEAQ (reference sequence). The chain's CDR3 is CASSLETWVPSGAFF. As DNA, the CDR3 is TGTGCCAGCAGCTTGGAAACCTGGGTGCCCTCAGGGGCTTTCTTT. The variable domain in full, with the rest retrieved from reference TRBV7-9 and TRBJ1-1, is DTGVSQNPRHKITKRGQNVTFRCDPISEHNRLYWYRQTLGQGPEFLTYFQNEAQLEKSRLLSDRFSAERPKGSFSTLEIQRTEQGDSAMYLCASSLETWVPSGAFFGQGTRLTVV.

This clonotype occurred many times. The genes are TRBV24-1 and TRBJ2-3, with 10 positions matching TRBD2. The ends lost 1 base at V and 4 bases at J; junction bases unmatched: 7. The CDR3 extends over 17 amino acids. Germline CDR1 reads KGHDR; CDR2 reads SFDVKD. CDR3 region: CATSDLAGGPSADTQYF. CDR3 nucleotides: TGTGCCACCAGTGATTTAGCGGGAGGGCCCTCGGCAGATACGCAGTATTTT.

This clonotype was found many times. This rearrangement joins TRBV12-3 or TRBV12-4 to TRBJ2-7; tentatively, D is TRBD1 (5 bases). Trimming removed 4 bases from V and 6 bases from J, with 16 bases in between. This CDR3 is built from 14 residues. In DNA, the CDR3 is TGTGCCAGCAGTTACGCAGGGAACAAGGGCGAGCAGTACTTC. Its translation is CASSYAGNKGEQYF.

This sequence joins TRBV20-1 and TRBJ2-6; TRBD1 might be the D (5 bases). Germline CDR1 DFQATT, CDR2 SNEGSKA (reference sequence). V lost 3 bases to trimming and J lost 2 bases, with 11 bases between them. This CDR3 is 15 amino acids long. CDR3 in DNA: TGCAGTGCTAGGGGTCAGGGAACTGGGGCCAACGTCCTGACTTTC. Translation: CSARGQGTGANVLTF.

This clonotype turned up a few times. The chain uses TRBV20-1 and TRBJ2-7, with TRBD1 matching over 11 bases. CDR3 size: 15 residues. The J segment lost 5 bases and the V segment lost 5 bases, leaving 11 bases of the junction unmatched. From germline, CDR1 is DFQATT and CDR2 SNEGSKA (reference sequence). In DNA, the CDR3 is TGCAGTGCTTATGACAGCGGACAGGGGGCCAACGAGCAGTACTTC. Residues: CSAYDSGQGANEQYF.

The V call is TRBV29-1, the J call TRBJ2-7; 8 positions agree with TRBD1. Germline V gene sequence: CDR1 SQVTM, CDR2 ANQGSEA. The CDR3 contains 11 residues. V gave up 7 bases and J gave up 4 bases; unmatched junction bases: 3. In DNA, the CDR3 is TGCAGCGCTACAGGGGGTTACGAGCAGTACTTC. This encodes CSATGGYEQYF.

This clonotype was observed many times. This chain connects TRBV30 to TRBJ2-1; D remains unclear. CDR3 length: 11 residues. The germline V gene encodes CDR1 GTSNPN and CDR2 SVGIG (reference sequence). Trimming took off 3 bases at V and 2 bases at J, with 2 bases between the two ends. The CDR3 DNA follows: TGTGCCTGGAGGACCTACAATGAGCAGTTCTTC. Translating gives CAWRTYNEQFF.

This clonotype showed up many times. The chain links TRBV28 to TRBJ2-2; no definite D call. The CDR3 spans 13 residues. Trimming removed 2 bases from V and 6 bases from J, with 7 bases in between. The germline CDR1 and CDR2 sequences are MDHEN and SYDVKM. In nucleotides, the CDR3 is TGTGCCAGCAGTTTAGCGGTTCCCGGGGAGCTGTTTTTT. It is translated as CASSLAVPGELFF.

This clonotype was counted many times. This sequence joins TRBV28 and TRBJ2-7; 8 nucleotides line up with TRBD2. V lost 7 bases and J lost 3; bases outside the gene matches: 8. The CDR3 loop spans 14 amino acids. Germline V gene data show CDR1 as MDHEN and CDR2 as SYDVKM. CDR3 sequence: CASNPGLDSYEQYF. CDR3 DNA: TGTGCCAGCAACCCGGGACTAGACAGCTACGAGCAGTACTTC.

This clonotype has a count of ten or more. This sequence joins TRBV29-1 and TRBJ2-7; 9 bases line up with TRBD2. The CDR3 runs to 16 residues. V trimming: 2 bases; J trimming: 0 bases; junction bases outside the gene matches: 8. Germline CDR1 SQVTM, CDR2 ANQGSEA. The CDR3 region has the DNA TGCAGCGTTGAAATGCGGCGGGAGGGCTACTCCTACGAGCAGTACTTC. Protein product: CSVEMRREGYSYEQYF.

This clonotype has only a few counts. CDR3 region: CASRSSGTNNQPQHF. The CDR3 DNA is TGTGCCAGCCGATCATCCGGGACGAACAATCAGCCCCAGCATTTT. The chain couples TRBV6-1 to TRBJ1-5, with TRBD1 as a possible D gene (5 bases). V was trimmed by 8 bases and J by 3 bases, leaving 17 bases between them. Germline CDR1 reads MNHNS; CDR2 reads SASEGT. CDR3 size: 15 residues.

This clonotype was detected many times. The chain has TRBV20-1 and TRBJ1-1; 9 bases agree with TRBD1. V dropped 2 bases and J dropped 5; count of bases not matched to a gene: 6. This CDR3 region has 14 residues. Germline values: CDR1 DFQATT, CDR2 SNEGSKA (reference sequence). CDR3 in amino acids: CSARNTGGGTEAFF. In DNA, the CDR3 is TGCAGTGCTAGAAATACAGGGGGCGGTACTGAAGCTTTCTTT.

This clonotype was detected a few times. The chain links TRBV12-3 or TRBV12-4 to TRBJ2-7; TRBD1 matches 7 bases. CDR3 length equals 14 residues. J gave up 5 bases and V 2 bases, and 6 bases lay outside the gene matches. The chain's CDR3 is CASSLLQGSDEQYF. The DNA of the CDR3 is TGTGCCAGCAGTTTACTACAGGGGTCAGACGAGCAGTACTTC.

This clonotype was counted between two and nine times. V is TRBV4-1 and J is TRBJ2-5; D is possibly TRBD1 or TRBD2 (5 bases each). The length of the CDR3 is 14 residues. Germline V gene lookup returns CDR1 MGHRA and CDR2 YSYEKL. Trimming removed 3 bases from V and 2 bases from J, with 10 bases in between. The DNA of the CDR3 is TGCGCCAGCAGCCAGGGGTGGGGGCAAGAGACCCAGTACTTC. The encoded protein is CASSQGWGQETQYF.

Notes on this clonotype: A clone one base away is much larger, so this may be a read error. Given the absence of the conserved phenylalanine or tryptophan at the CDR3 end, a read error is likely. The rearrangement joins TRBV12-3 or TRBV12-4 to TRBJ2-3, with D possibly matching TRBD1 (5 bases). Trimming removed 6 bases from V and 0 bases from J, with 13 bases in between. This CDR3 region has 15 residues. CDR3 in DNA: TGTGCCAGCAGCCCCGACAGACCTAGCACAGATACGCAGTATTCT. Translating gives CASSPDRPSTDTQYS.

This clonotype was counted many times. This sequence joins TRBV27 and TRBJ2-7, with TRBD2 matching over 7 bases. The CDR3 is 15 amino acids. Trimming at V came to 5 bases and at J to 2 bases, leaving 9 bases not matched to a gene. The germline CDR1 and CDR2 sequences are MNHEY and SMNVEV (reference sequence). The CDR3 reads CASSPLARSTYEQYF. The CDR3 DNA is TGTGCCAGCAGTCCACTAGCGAGATCTACCTACGAGCAGTACTTC.

This sequence joins TRBV2 and TRBJ1-4; D is perhaps TRBD1 (6 bases). CDR3 length: 14 residues. CDR1 SNHLY and CDR2 FYNNEI come from the germline V gene. The V end was cut by 3 bases, the J end by 6 bases, with 11 bases between. CDR3 bases: TGTGCCAGCAGTGACGTACAGGGTGATGAAAAACTGTTTTTT. This encodes CASSDVQGDEKLFF.

Ten or more counts support this clonotype. The rearrangement links TRBV20-1 to TRBJ1-1; the match to TRBD1 covers 8 bases. Germline loops: CDR1 DFQATT, CDR2 SNEGSKA (reference sequence). Germline trimming cut 5 bases from V and 5 bases from J; bases unmatched to any gene: 19. There are 17 residues in the CDR3. In nucleotides, the CDR3 is TGCAGTGCTTCGAACCCCGGGACAGGCTTAAAGGGGACTGAAGCTTTCTTT. The encoded protein is CSASNPGTGLKGTEAFF.

This rearrangement joins TRBV29-1 to TRBJ1-1; 10 nucleotides align to TRBD1. CDR1 SQVTM and CDR2 ANQGSEA come from the germline V gene. With 6 bases clipped from V and 11 bases from J, the junction kept 6 bases outside the gene matches. The CDR3 totals 11 residues. CDR3 sequence reads: CSVGDRGMAFF. In DNA form, the CDR3 reads TGCAGCGTGGGGGACAGGGGAATGGCTTTCTTT.

This clonotype was counted at least ten times. The chain is built from TRBV6-1 and TRBJ2-2, with TRBD1 as a possible D gene (6 bases). Between the trimmed V and J ends, which lost 5 bases and 2 bases, there was a span of 12 bases. This CDR3 has 15 residues. The germline CDR1 and CDR2 sequences are MNHNS and SASEGT. CDR3 nucleotide sequence: TGTGCCAGCAGTCTGACAGGTCTAAACACCGGGGAGCTGTTTTTT. It encodes CASSLTGLNTGELFF.

This clonotype was detected ten times or more. This sequence joins TRBV11-2 and TRBJ2-7; weak D call: TRBD2 (5 bases). The CDR3 covers 12 residues. CDR1 SGHAT and CDR2 FQNNGV come from the germline V gene. Trimming took 7 bases from V and 2 from J, leaving 9 bases between them. The CDR3 nucleotides read TGTGCCAGCACCTTGCGGGCCTACGAGCAGTACTTC. As protein: CASTLRAYEQYF.